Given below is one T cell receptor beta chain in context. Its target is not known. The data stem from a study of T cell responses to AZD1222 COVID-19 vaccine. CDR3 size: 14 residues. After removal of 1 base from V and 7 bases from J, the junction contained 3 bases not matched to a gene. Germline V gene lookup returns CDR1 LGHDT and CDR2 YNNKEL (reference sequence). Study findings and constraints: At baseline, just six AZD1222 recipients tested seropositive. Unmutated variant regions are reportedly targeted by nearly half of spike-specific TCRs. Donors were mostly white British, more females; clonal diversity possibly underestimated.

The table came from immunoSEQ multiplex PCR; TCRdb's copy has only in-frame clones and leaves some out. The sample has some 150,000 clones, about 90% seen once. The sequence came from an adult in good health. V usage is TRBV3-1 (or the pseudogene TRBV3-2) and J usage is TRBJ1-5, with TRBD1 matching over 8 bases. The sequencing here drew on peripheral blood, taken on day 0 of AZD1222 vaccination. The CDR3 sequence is CASSQVGQGQPQHF. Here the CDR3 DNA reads TGTGCCAGCAGCCAAGTTGGACAGGGCCAGCCCCAGCATTTT.